Listed below are T cell receptor beta chains from one sample, sequenced in a study of T cell responses to AZD1222 COVID-19 vaccine. Here immunoSEQ multiplex PCR was the method, and the copy in TCRdb shows in-frame clones only, minus some. Of 83,000 or so clones listed, roughly 90% are singletons. Source: peripheral blood, taken 28 days after the second AZD1222 dose. The source of these receptors is an adult who received the AZD1222 COVID-19 vaccine. CDR3s include the opening cysteine and the closing phenylalanine or tryptophan. The D gene is left open where the match is weak. Clone size appears in some rows only: once, few, many, or a class for an expanded clone.

TRBJ2-1 | 15 | TRBV7-3 | - | TRBD1 | TGTGCCAGCAGCAAACAGGGGGCGCCATACAATGAGCAGTTCTTC | CASSKQGAPYNEQFF
TRBJ2-7 | 14 | TRBV7-9 | - | - | TGTGCCAGCATCTTGTCAGGTGGGGCCTACGAGCAGTACTTC | CASILSGGAYEQYF
TRBJ1-5 | 14 | TRBV5-8 | - | - | TGTGCCAGCAGCTTGGAACGGTATAATCAGCCCCAGCATTTT | CASSLERYNQPQHF
TRBJ1-6 | 16 | TRBV18 | - | - | TGTGCCAGCTCACCAGCGAGGCCGGGACAAAATTCACCCCTCCACTTT | CASSPARPGQNSPLHF
TRBJ2-1 | 16 | TRBV19 | - | - | TGTGCCAGTAGTATTACCTTGGGAGGCTCCTACAATGAGCAGTTCTTC | CASSITLGGSYNEQFF
TRBJ2-2 | 15 | TRBV5-1 | - | - | TGCGCCAGCAGCTTACAGGGTTGGAACACCGGGGAGCTGTTTTTT | CASSLQGWNTGELFF
TRBJ1-3 | 17 | TRBV5-6 | - | - | TGTGCCAGCAGCCCCTGGACAGCCACCTCCTCTGGAAACACCATATATTTT | CASSPWTATSSGNTIYF
TRBJ2-1 | 17 | TRBV30 | - | TRBD2 | TGTGCCTGGAGAGGGGGGCTAGCGGGTCTTTCCTACAATGAGCAGTTCTTC | CAWRGGLAGLSYNEQFF
TRBJ2-1 | 16 | TRBV9 | - | - | TGTGCCAGCAGCCCCCGACTAGTTACGTCCTACAATGAGCAGTTCTTC | CASSPRLVTSYNEQFF
TRBJ1-1 | 16 | TRBV19 | - | - | TGTGCCAGCTCCTCCCTTACAACGGGCGATTACACTGAAGCTTTCTTT | CASSSLTTGDYTEAFF
TRBJ2-7 | 12 | TRBV10-3 | - | - | TGTGCCATCAGTGACGCCACGTGGGAGCAGTACTTC | CAISDATWEQYF
TRBJ2-7 | 15 | TRBV11-2 | once | TRBD1 | TGTGCCAGCAGCTCACCGGGACAGGGGAACCACGAGCAGTACTTC | CASSSPGQGNHEQYF
TRBJ1-2 | 13 | TRBV7-9 | - | - | TGTGCCAGCAGCTTAGAACAGAACTATGGCTACACCTTC | CASSLEQNYGYTF
TRBJ2-1 | 16 | TRBV7-6 | - | TRBD2 | TGTGCCAGCAGCGCCGTCGGGACTAGCAGTACAATGGAGCAGTTCTTC | CASSAVGTSSTMEQFF
TRBJ1-5 | 14 | TRBV6-5 | - | TRBD1 | TGTGCCAGCAGTCGGACAGGGCTCAATCAGCCCCAGCATTTT | CASSRTGLNQPQHF
TRBJ1-1 | 14 | TRBV7-2 | - | - | TGTGCCAGCAGCCCGGGACCCCGAACGACTGAAGCTTTCTTT | CASSPGPRTTEAFF
TRBJ2-1 | 15 | TRBV21-1 | once | - | TGTGCCAGCAGCACCCAAGGGGGACAGTACAATGAGCAGTTCTTC | CASSTQGGQYNEQFF
TRBJ1-4 | 14 | TRBV30 | - | TRBD1 | TGTGCCTGGAGCCCGGGACAGGGCCCTGAAAAACTGTTTTTT | CAWSPGQGPEKLFF
TRBJ2-3 | 18 | TRBV3-1/TRBV3-2 | - | - | TGTGCCAGCAGCCAAGAGACGCGGCGGGGAGCTAGCACAGATACGCAGTATTTT | CASSQETRRGASTDTQYF
TRBJ1-2 | 16 | TRBV21-1 | few | - | TGTGCCAGCTCCCTGGACAGGGGATGGTCGGACTATGGCTACACCTTC | CASSLDRGWSDYGYTF
TRBJ1-1 | 16 | TRBV3-1/TRBV3-2 | - | TRBD1 | TGTGCCAGCAGCCAAGGACAGGGTAGAAAAGGCACTGAAGCTTTCTTT | CASSQGQGRKGTEAFF
TRBJ2-1 | 17 | TRBV6-2/TRBV6-3 | - | TRBD2 | TGTGCCAGCAGTCTTACTGCCACTAGCGGGGTCCTCTATGAGCAGTTCTTC | CASSLTATSGVLYEQFF
TRBJ2-3 | 15 | TRBV7-2 | - | TRBD2 | TGTGCCAGCAGCTTAGCACTAGCGGGAGCGGATACGCAGTATTTT | CASSLALAGADTQYF
TRBJ1-3 | 15 | TRBV6-2/TRBV6-3 | once | - | TGTGCCAGCAGTTACTCTGTGGGAACTGGAAACACCATATATTTT | CASSYSVGTGNTIYF
TRBJ1-1 | 15 | TRBV5-1 | - | - | TGCGCCAGCAGCTTGGGGGGCTTAAGGGTAGCTGAAGCTTTCTTT | CASSLGGLRVAEAFF
TRBJ2-7 | 13 | TRBV10-1 | few | - | TGCGCCAGCAGTGATGGGGTCTCCTACGAGCAGTACTTC | CASSDGVSYEQYF
TRBJ1-5 | 18 | TRBV28 | - | - | TGTGCCAGCAGTATAGTAGGGTTGAGGGTGGAAAGCAATCAGCCCCAGCATTTT | CASSIVGLRVESNQPQHF
TRBJ2-1 | 16 | TRBV7-8 | few | - | TGTGCCAGCAGCTTAGTCGCTCCGAGCTCCTACAATGAGCAGTTCTTC | CASSLVAPSSYNEQFF
TRBJ1-2 | 14 | TRBV5-1 | - | - | TGCGCCAGCAGCTTGGGACAGGCCGCCTATGGCTACACCTTC | CASSLGQAAYGYTF
TRBJ1-6 | 11 | TRBV20-1 | - | - | TGCAGTGCTAGAGACAACCCGGACACCGCCTTT | CSARDNPDTAF
TRBJ2-2 | 15 | TRBV2 | - | - | TGTGCCAGCAGTCCGGTCTCCGGGGTCCCCGGGGAGCTGTTTTTT | CASSPVSGVPGELFF
TRBJ2-7 | 11 | TRBV11-2 | - | - | TGTGCCAGCAGCTCCAGGGATACTCAGTACTTC | CASSSRDTQYF